Sequencing of this T cell receptor beta chain was carried out in a study of CD8 T cells in Susac syndrome. General study results and limits: Clonal expansion was not seen in any Susac syndrome CD4+ T cell repertoire. The authors acknowledged that their TCR sequencing and HLA analysis involved a relatively small number of individuals.

With regard to this clonotype: Its target is not known.

V gave up 5 bases and J gave up 10 bases, with 15 bases separating them. This CDR3 comprises 13 residues. Reverse transcription of 0.5 to 1 ug RNA was performed with random hexamers. Coverage of TCR beta CDR3 amplification by immunoSEQ multiplex PCR extended to 54 Vbeta and 13 Jbeta. TCRdb re-analysed the immunoSEQ multiplex PCR reads in MiXCR, keeping a single row per CDR3 protein. The table has some 170,000 distinct CDR3 sequences, around 94% seen once. The origin of this receptor is a human donor with Susac syndrome. Sample: CD4+ T cells from PBMCs. V usage is TRBV12-3 or TRBV12-4 and J usage is TRBJ2-1, with TRBD1 as a possible D gene (5 bases). This chain's CDR3 is CASSLHLHREQFF. The CDR3 DNA reads TGTGCCAGCAGTCTCCATCTACACAGGGAGCAGTTCTTC.